Following are 17 T cell receptor beta chains from one sample sequenced in a study of cytomegalovirus exposure and HLA in healthy donors. It was with 60 Vbeta and 13 Jbeta primers that the PCR ran. Method: immunoSEQ multiplex PCR; TCRdb's copy keeps in-frame clones and lacks some. Found here are 200,000 to 250,000 clones, 75% to 90% of them singletons; the top ten hold more than 0.8%. The specimen was PBMCs. Receptors were obtained from a woman younger than 35 in good health and CMV-seronegative.

The chain links TRBV6-5 to TRBJ2-5, with 7 bases that match TRBD1. The J segment lost 1 base and the V segment lost 6 bases, leaving 2 bases of the junction unmatched. Germline lookup yields CDR1 MNHEY and CDR2 SVGAGI. The CDR3 loop spans 13 amino acids. The CDR3 DNA sequence: TGTGCCAGCAGAAGGGACAGCCAAGAGACCCAGTACTTC. It encodes CASRRDSQETQYF.

The rearrangement uses TRBV27 and TRBJ1-4; 8 bases match TRBD1. After removal of 5 bases from V and 8 bases from J, the junction contained 10 bases not matched to a gene. The length of the CDR3 is 15 residues. The germline CDR1 and CDR2 sequences are MNHEY and SMNVEV (reference sequence). The CDR3 sequence: CASSPRTGKREKLFF. DNA for the CDR3: TGTGCCAGCAGTCCCCGGACAGGGAAAAGGGAAAAACTGTTTTTT.

The V call is TRBV2, the J call TRBJ2-5; TRBD1 is a possible D gene (7 bases). Germline CDR1 is SNHLY and CDR2 is FYNNEI. This CDR3 contains 15 residues. Trimming removed 8 bases from V and 5 bases from J, with 21 bases in between. The CDR3 is CASSKTRGTVETQYF. CDR3 DNA: TGTGCCAGCTCAAAAACCCGGGGGACAGTGGAGACCCAGTACTTC.

The V and J genes are TRBV2 and TRBJ1-1; 7 bases agree with TRBD1. From germline, CDR1 is SNHLY and CDR2 FYNNEI. The length of the CDR3 is 13 residues. J was trimmed by 5 bases and V by 6 bases; bases with no gene match: 6. The CDR3 protein is CASSEGAGTEAFF. The CDR3 nucleotides read TGTGCCAGCAGCGAGGGGGCTGGGACTGAAGCTTTCTTT.

The chain combines TRBV18 with TRBJ1-4, with 10 bases identical to TRBD1. Trimming at V came to 3 bases and at J to 10 bases, leaving 8 bases not matched to a gene. The germline V gene has CDR1 KGHSH and CDR2 LQKENI. The CDR3 covers 15 residues. Here the CDR3 reads CASSPPGQGYGKLFF. CDR3 DNA: TGTGCCAGCTCACCGCCGGGACAGGGGTACGGAAAACTGTTTTTT. Variable domain in full (rest from reference TRBV18 and TRBJ1-4): NAGVMQNPRHLVRRRGQEARLRCSPMKGHSHVYWYRQLPEEGLKFMVYLQKENIIDESGMPKERFSAEFPKEGPSILRIQQVVRGDSAAYFCASSPPGQGYGKLFFGSGTQLSVL.

The rearrangement links TRBV30 to TRBJ1-5, with a weak D call TRBD1 (5 bases). V was cut by 0 bases and J by 5 bases, with 23 bases left in between. CDR3 length: 18 amino acids. CDR1 is GTSNPN and CDR2 is SVGIG in the germline V gene (reference sequence). The CDR3: CAWSVRTGERWKDQPQHF. The CDR3 DNA follows: TGTGCCTGGAGTGTTCGAACAGGTGAGAGATGGAAGGATCAGCCCCAGCATTTT.

A single count supports this clone. V and J are TRBV19 and TRBJ2-2; 8 bases agree with TRBD2. Per the germline V gene, CDR1 is LNHDA and CDR2 is SQIVND (reference sequence). Trimming removed 5 bases from V and 6 bases from J; junction bases left unmatched: 8. This CDR3 has 15 residues. This chain's CDR3 is CASSVGLGSAGELFF. The CDR3 DNA reads TGTGCCAGTAGTGTGGGACTAGGATCAGCCGGGGAGCTGTTTTTT.

The chain employs TRBV6-5 and TRBJ1-3; the D is unclear. The ends were cut back, 5 bases at V and 4 bases at J, with 15 bases in the middle. The CDR3 sequence is 15 residues long. Germline V gives CDR1 MNHEY, CDR2 SVGAGI. The CDR3 region has the DNA TGTGCCAGCAGTCGGGTCCCTCCGGGAGGAAACACCATATATTTT. It yields the protein CASSRVPPGGNTIYF.

This chain links TRBV5-4 with TRBJ1-2; D ambiguous. From germline, CDR1 is SGHNT and CDR2 YYREEE (reference sequence). Trimming removed 2 bases at V and 8 bases at J, with 16 bases between. The CDR3 contains 14 residues. The chain's CDR3 is CASSFLGGVGGYTF. CDR3 bases: TGTGCCAGCAGCTTCCTTGGCGGAGTCGGGGGCTACACCTTC.

The rearrangement uses TRBV6-1 and TRBJ2-7, with a weak D call TRBD1 (6 bases). Trimming shortened V by 9 bases and J by 5 bases, and 20 bases separated the two germline ends. Germline lookup yields CDR1 MNHNS and CDR2 SASEGT. The CDR3 runs 14 residues. CDR3 amino acids: CASRVRRTVHEQYF. CDR3 coding DNA: TGTGCCAGTCGAGTACGTAGGACAGTCCACGAGCAGTACTTC.

The rearrangement joins TRBV7-9 to TRBJ2-1; 9 bases line up with TRBD1. The CDR3 contains 16 residues. Germline V lookup: CDR1 SEHNR, CDR2 FQNEAQ (reference sequence). Trimming removed 2 bases from V and 9 bases from J; junction bases left unmatched: 11. CDR3 sequence (DNA): TGTGCCAGCAGCTTACTAAGGACAGGGGAGGGTCCTGAGCAGTTCTTC. It yields the protein CASSLLRTGEGPEQFF.

This clone occurred once. This chain links TRBV29-1 with TRBJ2-5, with 7 bases lining up with TRBD1. The CDR3 covers 12 residues. The germline gives CDR1 SQVTM, CDR2 ANQGSEA. V shed 6 bases and J 2 bases; nucleotides not matched to a gene: 3. DNA for the CDR3: TGCAGCGTACGGACAGGACAAGAGACCCAGTACTTC. Protein: CSVRTGQETQYF.

V usage is TRBV10-2 and J usage is TRBJ2-1; 15 bases are shared with TRBD2. The CDR3 covers 14 residues. Germline lookup yields CDR1 WSHSY and CDR2 SAAADI. After removal of 10 bases from V and 6 bases from J, the junction contained 4 bases not matched to a gene. CDR3 coding DNA: TGCGCCACCAGGACTAGCGGGAGGGTCAATGAGCAGTTCTTC. Translating it yields CATRTSGRVNEQFF.

This chain joins TRBV5-1 and TRBJ2-5, with D unclear. Germline CDR1 SGHRS, CDR2 YFSETQ. V shed 4 bases and J shed 7 bases, with 8 bases lying between them. CDR3 size: 11 residues. Here the CDR3 DNA reads TGCGCCAGCAGCCTTGAGGTGACCCAGTACTTC. Its protein is CASSLEVTQYF.

This clone was found a few times. The gene calls are TRBV9 and TRBJ2-3; 8 bases map to TRBD1. V lost 4 bases, J lost 2 bases, and 6 bases stayed unmatched. Germline V gives CDR1 SGDLS, CDR2 YYNGEE. This CDR3 contains 15 residues. CDR3 amino acids: CASSTGGSLTDTQYF. The CDR3 DNA reads as TGTGCCAGCAGCACAGGGGGTAGCCTCACAGATACGCAGTATTTT. Based on the CDR3 plus reference TRBV9 and TRBJ2-3, the full variable domain is DSGVTQTPKHLITATGQRVTLRCSPRSGDLSVYWYQQSLDQGLQFLIQYYNGEERAKGNILERFSAQQFPDLHSELNLSSLELGDSALYFCASSTGGSLTDTQYFGPGTRLTVL.

This rearrangement joins TRBV30 to TRBJ1-3; possible D gene TRBD1, 6 bases. Deletions cut 0 bases from V and 1 base from J, with 16 bases between. The CDR3 totals 17 residues. Germline CDR1 is GTSNPN and CDR2 is SVGIG (reference sequence). CDR3 amino acids: CAWSVYGQLPSGNTIYF. The CDR3 DNA sequence: TGTGCCTGGAGTGTATACGGACAGCTCCCTTCTGGAAACACCATATATTTT.

The V and J genes are TRBV18 and TRBJ1-1; 8 bases map to TRBD1. The CDR3 totals 18 residues. V was pared by 6 bases and J by 3 bases, with 18 bases of the junction left unmatched. Germline loops: CDR1 KGHSH, CDR2 LQKENI. The CDR3 reads CASSRTLQGARGDTEAFF. The CDR3 region has the DNA TGTGCCAGCTCCCGTACGCTGCAGGGGGCGAGAGGGGACACTGAAGCTTTCTTT.